This is a list of T cell receptor beta chains from one sample in a study of blood T cell repertoires in COVID-19. TCRdb keeps only in-frame clones here, not all; method: immunoSEQ multiplex PCR. The data contain roughly 400,000 clones, about 83% of them singletons. Sequences were obtained from PBMCs or T cells enriched from blood (not recorded which). Receptors were obtained from a woman aged 45-60 years who had recovered from COVID-19. Both conserved end residues are part of each CDR3. The D gene is left open where the match is weak. Clone size is given for some rows only: seen once, a few or many times, or a class if the clone is expanded.

v_gene: TRBV29-1
j_gene: TRBJ2-3
d_gene: .
abundance: once
CDR3aa: CSVVFGVGPSTDTQYF
CDR3nt: TGCAGCGTTGTTTTCGGGGTGGGCCCTAGCACAGATACGCAGTATTTT

v_gene: TRBV18
j_gene: TRBJ1-5
d_gene: .
abundance: .
CDR3aa: CASSPHGGPNQPQHF
CDR3nt: TGTGCCAGCTCACCCCATGGGGGCCCTAATCAGCCCCAGCATTTT

v_gene: TRBV6-2/TRBV6-3
j_gene: TRBJ1-2
d_gene: .
abundance: .
CDR3aa: CASSRGLANYGYTF
CDR3nt: TGTGCCAGCAGCAGAGGGCTAGCTAACTATGGCTACACCTTC

v_gene: TRBV19
j_gene: TRBJ1-4
d_gene: .
abundance: .
CDR3aa: CASSIDPSGKLFF
CDR3nt: TGTGCCAGTAGTATAGATCCTTCCGGGAAACTGTTTTTT

v_gene: TRBV7-6
j_gene: TRBJ2-7
d_gene: .
abundance: .
CDR3aa: CASSTPGGRNTYEQYF
CDR3nt: TGTGCCAGCAGTACTCCCGGGGGGCGAAACACCTACGAGCAGTACTTC

v_gene: TRBV19
j_gene: TRBJ1-2
d_gene: TRBD1
abundance: .
CDR3aa: CASRQGALGYTF
CDR3nt: TGTGCCAGCCGACAGGGGGCGCTTGGCTACACCTTC

v_gene: TRBV7-9
j_gene: TRBJ2-2
d_gene: TRBD2
abundance: .
CDR3aa: CASTRGRGSSVGELFF
CDR3nt: TGTGCCAGCACGCGAGGGCGGGGGAGTTCGGTCGGGGAGCTGTTTTTT

v_gene: TRBV5-1
j_gene: TRBJ1-1
d_gene: TRBD1
abundance: .
CDR3aa: CASSLFGTASDTEAFF
CDR3nt: TGCGCCAGCAGCTTGTTCGGGACAGCTTCGGACACTGAAGCTTTCTTT

v_gene: TRBV2
j_gene: TRBJ1-2
d_gene: .
abundance: once
CDR3aa: CASNRDGYTF
CDR3nt: TGTGCCAGCAACAGGGACGGCTACACCTTC

v_gene: TRBV5-1
j_gene: TRBJ1-6
d_gene: .
abundance: .
CDR3aa: CASSLAGRGALHF
CDR3nt: TGCGCCAGCAGCTTGGCCGGCAGGGGAGCCCTCCACTTT

v_gene: TRBV11-3
j_gene: TRBJ2-2
d_gene: TRBD1
abundance: .
CDR3aa: CASSHRQGWGPGELFF
CDR3nt: TGTGCCAGCAGCCATAGACAGGGGTGGGGTCCCGGGGAGCTGTTTTTT

v_gene: TRBV7-9
j_gene: TRBJ2-2
d_gene: .
abundance: .
CDR3aa: CATGHWNTGELFF
CDR3nt: TGTGCCACCGGACATTGGAACACCGGGGAGCTGTTTTTT

v_gene: TRBV9
j_gene: TRBJ2-3
d_gene: .
abundance: .
CDR3aa: CASSVFGGITDTQYF
CDR3nt: TGTGCCAGCAGCGTATTCGGGGGAATCACAGATACGCAGTATTTT

v_gene: TRBV3-1/TRBV3-2
j_gene: TRBJ1-1
d_gene: .
abundance: .
CDR3aa: CASSQESGSNTEAFF
CDR3nt: TGTGCCAGCAGCCAAGAATCAGGCTCGAACACTGAAGCTTTCTTT

v_gene: TRBV3-1/TRBV3-2
j_gene: TRBJ2-2
d_gene: .
abundance: .
CDR3aa: CASYDFGELFF
CDR3nt: TGTGCCAGTTACGACTTCGGGGAGCTGTTTTTT

v_gene: TRBV18
j_gene: TRBJ1-4
d_gene: TRBD1
abundance: .
CDR3aa: CASSPWTGTTNEKLFF
CDR3nt: TGTGCCAGCTCACCCTGGACAGGAACAACTAATGAAAAACTGTTTTTT

v_gene: TRBV6-1
j_gene: TRBJ2-7
d_gene: TRBD2
abundance: few
CDR3aa: CASSEDVPSGSYEQYF
CDR3nt: TGTGCCAGCAGTGAAGACGTTCCTAGCGGATCCTACGAGCAGTACTTC

v_gene: TRBV30
j_gene: TRBJ1-2
d_gene: .
abundance: .
CDR3aa: CAWSPLWQSWQLGGYTF
CDR3nt: TGTGCCTGGAGTCCCCTTTGGCAGTCTTGGCAATTGGGCGGCTACACCTTC

v_gene: TRBV5-1
j_gene: TRBJ2-7
d_gene: TRBD1
abundance: .
CDR3aa: CASSIGTASSYEQYF
CDR3nt: TGCGCCAGCAGCATCGGGACAGCGAGCTCCTACGAGCAGTACTTC

v_gene: TRBV11-3
j_gene: TRBJ2-7
d_gene: TRBD1
abundance: .
CDR3aa: CASSTRDRPYEQYF
CDR3nt: TGTGCCAGCAGCACCCGGGACAGGCCCTACGAGCAGTACTTC

v_gene: TRBV7-9
j_gene: TRBJ1-5
d_gene: .
abundance: .
CDR3aa: CASSFDSNQPQHF
CDR3nt: TGTGCCAGCAGCTTCGACAGTAATCAGCCCCAGCATTTT

v_gene: TRBV5-1
j_gene: TRBJ2-1
d_gene: TRBD2
abundance: .
CDR3aa: CASSRTSGAFGEQFF
CDR3nt: TGCGCCAGCAGCCGGACTAGCGGGGCGTTCGGGGAGCAGTTCTTC

v_gene: TRBV19
j_gene: TRBJ1-1
d_gene: .
abundance: .
CDR3aa: CASCERGTEAFF
CDR3nt: TGTGCCAGTTGTGAGAGGGGGACTGAAGCTTTCTTT

v_gene: TRBV6-2/TRBV6-3
j_gene: TRBJ2-1
d_gene: TRBD2
abundance: .
CDR3aa: CASSYSGGGYNEQFF
CDR3nt: TGTGCCAGCAGTTACAGCGGGGGGGGTTACAATGAGCAGTTCTTC

v_gene: TRBV2
j_gene: TRBJ1-6
d_gene: .
abundance: .
CDR3aa: CASRTDNSPLHF
CDR3nt: TGTGCCAGCCGGACAGATAATTCACCCCTCCACTTT

v_gene: TRBV28
j_gene: TRBJ1-4
d_gene: .
abundance: .
CDR3aa: CASSLGGAGFNEKLFF
CDR3nt: TGTGCCAGCAGTTTAGGGGGTGCGGGGTTTAATGAAAAACTGTTTTTT

v_gene: TRBV4-1
j_gene: TRBJ1-1
d_gene: .
abundance: .
CDR3aa: CASRPAGATEAFF
CDR3nt: TGCGCCAGCAGGCCCGCTGGGGCCACTGAAGCTTTCTTT

v_gene: TRBV23-1
j_gene: TRBJ1-1
d_gene: .
abundance: .
CDR3aa: CASSQPIGGGTEAFF
CDR3nt: TGCGCCAGCAGTCAACCGATTGGCGGAGGAACTGAAGCTTTCTTT

v_gene: TRBV3-1/TRBV3-2
j_gene: TRBJ2-4
d_gene: TRBD2
abundance: .
CDR3aa: CASSLAGMNIQYF
CDR3nt: TGTGCCAGCAGCTTAGCGGGGATGAACATTCAGTACTTC

v_gene: TRBV6-5
j_gene: TRBJ1-2
d_gene: .
abundance: .
CDR3aa: CASSTGPYGYTF
CDR3nt: TGTGCCAGCAGCACAGGGCCCTATGGCTACACCTTC

v_gene: TRBV5-4
j_gene: TRBJ2-7
d_gene: TRBD1
abundance: .
CDR3aa: CASSLNRGKSYEQYF
CDR3nt: TGTGCCAGCAGCTTGAACAGGGGGAAGTCCTACGAGCAGTACTTC

v_gene: TRBV5-1
j_gene: TRBJ1-1
d_gene: .
abundance: .
CDR3aa: CASSLAPQGVLMYTEAFF
CDR3nt: TGCGCCAGCAGCTTGGCCCCACAGGGAGTGCTGATGTACACTGAAGCTTTCTTT

v_gene: TRBV12-3/TRBV12-4
j_gene: TRBJ2-2
d_gene: TRBD2
abundance: .
CDR3aa: CASSPSSGGELFF
CDR3nt: TGTGCCAGCAGTCCATCTAGCGGTGGGGAGCTGTTTTTT

v_gene: TRBV20-1
j_gene: TRBJ1-4
d_gene: .
abundance: few
CDR3aa: CSASSYRATNEKLFF
CDR3nt: TGCAGTGCTAGTTCTTACAGGGCGACTAATGAAAAACTGTTTTTT

v_gene: TRBV4-3
j_gene: TRBJ1-1
d_gene: TRBD1
abundance: .
CDR3aa: CASSQGTGERDTEAFF
CDR3nt: TGCGCCAGCAGCCAAGGAACAGGGGAGAGGGACACTGAAGCTTTCTTT

v_gene: TRBV11-2
j_gene: TRBJ1-5
d_gene: .
abundance: .
CDR3aa: CASSLDLVTPQHF
CDR3nt: TGTGCCAGCAGCTTAGATTTAGTCACTCCCCAGCATTTT

v_gene: TRBV7-9
j_gene: TRBJ2-7
d_gene: TRBD1
abundance: .
CDR3aa: CASRPAGTGRYEQYF
CDR3nt: TGTGCCAGCAGGCCAGCCGGGACAGGGAGGTACGAGCAGTACTTC

v_gene: TRBV12-5
j_gene: TRBJ2-1
d_gene: TRBD1
abundance: .
CDR3aa: CASGPPRGLFHNEQFF
CDR3nt: TGTGCTAGTGGTCCACCCAGGGGGCTATTCCACAATGAGCAGTTCTTC

v_gene: TRBV3-1/TRBV3-2
j_gene: TRBJ1-4
d_gene: TRBD1
abundance: .
CDR3aa: CASSQRQGAEKLFF
CDR3nt: TGTGCCAGCAGCCAGAGACAGGGGGCTGAAAAACTGTTTTTT

v_gene: TRBV9
j_gene: TRBJ1-5
d_gene: .
abundance: .
CDR3aa: CASSVGQSNQPQHF
CDR3nt: TGTGCCAGCAGCGTCGGACAGAGCAATCAGCCCCAGCATTTT

v_gene: TRBV2
j_gene: TRBJ1-4
d_gene: TRBD1
abundance: .
CDR3aa: CASSPQGAANEKLFF
CDR3nt: TGTGCCAGCAGTCCACAGGGGGCAGCTAATGAAAAACTGTTTTTT

v_gene: TRBV6-2/TRBV6-3
j_gene: TRBJ2-7
d_gene: .
abundance: .
CDR3aa: CASSRHGSYEQYF
CDR3nt: TGTGCCAGCAGCCGGCACGGGTCCTACGAGCAGTACTTC

v_gene: TRBV5-4
j_gene: TRBJ2-2
d_gene: .
abundance: few
CDR3aa: CASSLLEVGVSGELFF
CDR3nt: TGTGCCAGCAGCTTGCTAGAAGTAGGGGTATCTGGGGAGCTGTTTTTT

v_gene: TRBV5-3
j_gene: TRBJ1-1
d_gene: .
abundance: .
CDR3aa: CARSTKGTAPARTEAFF
CDR3nt: TGTGCCAGAAGCACTAAGGGGACTGCCCCAGCCAGGACTGAAGCTTTCTTT

v_gene: TRBV6-2/TRBV6-3
j_gene: TRBJ2-2
d_gene: .
abundance: once
CDR3aa: CASSYVAGPTGELFF
CDR3nt: TGTGCCAGCAGTTACGTTGCAGGGCCAACCGGGGAGCTGTTTTTT

v_gene: TRBV6-5
j_gene: TRBJ1-2
d_gene: TRBD1
abundance: .
CDR3aa: CASSYRQGGYTF
CDR3nt: TGTGCCAGCAGTTACAGACAGGGAGGCTACACCTTC

v_gene: TRBV7-9
j_gene: TRBJ2-2
d_gene: TRBD1
abundance: .
CDR3aa: CASSRGTGRTGELFF
CDR3nt: TGTGCCAGCAGCCGGGGGACAGGCAGGACCGGGGAGCTGTTTTTT

v_gene: TRBV19
j_gene: TRBJ2-5
d_gene: TRBD1
abundance: .
CDR3aa: CASLGTGFEETQYF
CDR3nt: TGTGCCAGCCTCGGGACAGGGTTCGAAGAGACCCAGTACTTC

v_gene: TRBV19
j_gene: TRBJ2-3
d_gene: .
abundance: .
CDR3aa: CASRRSTDTQYF
CDR3nt: TGTGCCAGTAGGCGTAGCACAGATACGCAGTATTTT

v_gene: TRBV7-9
j_gene: TRBJ2-2
d_gene: TRBD1
abundance: .
CDR3aa: CASSLRTGSNTGELFF
CDR3nt: TGTGCCAGCAGCTTGCGGACAGGGTCCAACACCGGGGAGCTGTTTTTT

v_gene: TRBV30
j_gene: TRBJ1-1
d_gene: .
abundance: few
CDR3aa: CAWSRSTEAFF
CDR3nt: TGTGCCTGGAGTCGGAGCACTGAAGCTTTCTTT

v_gene: TRBV28
j_gene: TRBJ1-6
d_gene: TRBD1
abundance: .
CDR3aa: CASRRGTVNSPLHF
CDR3nt: TGTGCCAGCCGTCGCGGGACAGTAAATTCACCCCTCCACTTT

v_gene: TRBV9
j_gene: TRBJ2-2
d_gene: TRBD2
abundance: .
CDR3aa: CASSVAPGLAGREANTGELFF
CDR3nt: TGTGCCAGCAGCGTAGCCCCAGGACTAGCCGGAAGGGAAGCGAACACCGGGGAGCTGTTTTTT

v_gene: TRBV18
j_gene: TRBJ1-1
d_gene: .
abundance: few
CDR3aa: CASSLPPGDTNTEAFF
CDR3nt: TGTGCCAGCTCGCTTCCTCCCGGGGACACGAACACTGAAGCTTTCTTT